Presented here are 5 T cell receptor beta chains from one specimen sequenced in a study of blood T cells in healthy people across ages. Sample-barcoded 5' priming and a J-beta primer mix drove a second PCR of roughly 6 to 12 cycles. One entry per CDR3 protein results from TCRdb running MiXCR on the 5' RACE reads. The sample carries hundreds of thousands of distinct CDR3 sequences, 24% recorded once. This sample also belongs to another study, concerning T cells of mothers and their children.

What was sequenced was blood. These receptors all come from a boy aged 5-17 years in good health.

The V gene is TRBV3-1, the J gene TRBJ2-1; D is perhaps TRBD1 (5 bases). Per the germline V gene, CDR1 is LGHDT and CDR2 is YNNKEL (reference sequence). V was pared by 6 bases and J by 4 bases, with 10 bases between. CDR3 length: 13 residues. CDR3 bases: TGTGCCAGCAGTCCGGACAATTACAATGAGCAGTTCTTC. Translating it yields CASSPDNYNEQFF.

This clonotype was observed a few times. The V and J genes are TRBV5-4 and TRBJ1-1; 9 positions match TRBD1. Trimming cost V 0 bases and J 6 bases; bases outside gene matches: 3. The CDR3 contains 14 residues. From germline, CDR1 is SGHNT and CDR2 YYREEE (reference sequence). The CDR3 spells CASSLGTGVAEAFF. The CDR3 coding sequence is TGTGCCAGCAGCTTGGGGACAGGGGTGGCTGAAGCTTTCTTT.

This chain links TRBV6-2 or TRBV6-3 with TRBJ2-1, with TRBD2 identical over 10 bases. The germline gives CDR1 MNHEY, CDR2 SVGEGT. The CDR3 loop spans 15 amino acids. V dropped 6 bases and J dropped 10; count of bases not matched to a gene: 12. CDR3 bases: TGTGCCAGCAGCCTTCGGACTAGCGGCTCGGAGGAGCAGTTCTTC. Its protein is CASSLRTSGSEEQFF.

This clonotype was picked up a small number of times. V is TRBV20-1 and J is TRBJ2-2; perhaps TRBD1 as D (5 bases). Trimming cost V 4 bases and J 7 bases, with 16 bases left between them. Germline CDR1 DFQATT, CDR2 SNEGSKA (reference sequence). The CDR3 spans 14 residues. The CDR3 nucleotides read TGCAGTGCTAAGACAGAGTCGGGCTTCGGGGAGCTGTTTTTT. It translates to CSAKTESGFGELFF.

V is TRBV12-3 or TRBV12-4 and J is TRBJ2-7; D might be TRBD2 (5 bases). V was clipped by 8 bases and J by 7 bases, with 21 bases between them. The CDR3 covers 14 residues. The CDR3 loop reads CASASPEGLREQYF. In DNA form, the CDR3 reads TGTGCCAGCGCGAGCCCAGAGGGCTTACGTGAGCAGTACTTC.